The rows below give T cell receptor beta chains drawn from one sample of a study of T cell responses to AZD1222 COVID-19 vaccine. Clones were read by immunoSEQ multiplex PCR, and TCRdb kept only the in-frame ones, dropping some. The sample carries 35,000 to 50,000 clones, around three quarters recorded once. Material: peripheral blood, obtained 28 days after the second dose of the MenACWY control vaccine. These receptors all come from an adult who received the MenACWY meningococcal vaccine as a control. CDR3s include the opening cysteine and the closing phenylalanine or tryptophan. The D gene is left open where the match is weak. Some rows have no size entry. The others give once, few or many, or a class for an expanded clone.

v_call: TRBV4-1
j_call: TRBJ2-1
d_call: TRBD2
clone_size: NA
cdr3_aa: CASSQPRVIAGFNEQFF
cdr3_nt: TGCGCCAGCAGCCAACCCAGGGTGATAGCGGGGTTCAATGAGCAGTTCTTC

v_call: TRBV15
j_call: TRBJ2-2
d_call: NA
clone_size: NA
cdr3_aa: CATSRDQVNTGELFF
cdr3_nt: TGTGCCACCAGCAGAGATCAGGTGAACACCGGGGAGCTGTTTTTT

v_call: TRBV4-1
j_call: TRBJ2-5
d_call: TRBD2
clone_size: once
cdr3_aa: CASARVAGDRVETQYF
cdr3_nt: TGCGCCAGCGCCCGTGTAGCGGGAGATAGGGTAGAGACCCAGTACTTC

v_call: TRBV20-1
j_call: TRBJ1-2
d_call: NA
clone_size: NA
cdr3_aa: CSVRHYGYTF
cdr3_nt: TGCAGTGTCAGGCACTATGGCTACACCTTC

v_call: TRBV7-2
j_call: TRBJ2-3
d_call: NA
clone_size: NA
cdr3_aa: CASFQFTDTQYF
cdr3_nt: TGTGCCAGCTTCCAATTCACAGATACGCAGTATTTT

v_call: TRBV12-3/TRBV12-4
j_call: TRBJ2-3
d_call: NA
clone_size: NA
cdr3_aa: CASSFSSQYAQYF
cdr3_nt: TGTGCCAGCAGTTTCAGCTCTCAGTATGCGCAGTATTTT

v_call: TRBV11-2
j_call: TRBJ1-5
d_call: NA
clone_size: NA
cdr3_aa: CASSLGDGRTSNQPQHF
cdr3_nt: TGTGCCAGCAGCTTAGGGGACGGGCGGACGAGCAATCAGCCCCAGCATTTT

v_call: TRBV18
j_call: TRBJ2-7
d_call: NA
clone_size: NA
cdr3_aa: CASSTAGASGEQYF
cdr3_nt: TGTGCCAGCTCGACGGCAGGGGCATCTGGGGAGCAGTACTTC

v_call: TRBV5-1
j_call: TRBJ2-3
d_call: NA
clone_size: NA
cdr3_aa: CASSLVGGQSDTQYF
cdr3_nt: TGCGCCAGCAGCTTGGTTGGCGGGCAATCGGATACGCAGTATTTT

v_call: TRBV18
j_call: TRBJ2-7
d_call: TRBD1
clone_size: NA
cdr3_aa: CASSTGQVPYEQYF
cdr3_nt: TGTGCCAGCTCTACCGGACAGGTGCCCTACGAGCAGTACTTC

v_call: TRBV19
j_call: TRBJ1-2
d_call: NA
clone_size: NA
cdr3_aa: CASSIDGTSRYGYTF
cdr3_nt: TGTGCCAGTAGTATAGATGGGACCTCTCGGTATGGCTACACCTTC

v_call: TRBV9
j_call: TRBJ1-4
d_call: NA
clone_size: NA
cdr3_aa: CASSVAGGGTNEKLFF
cdr3_nt: TGTGCCAGCAGCGTAGCTGGGGGGGGCACTAATGAAAAACTGTTTTTT

v_call: TRBV5-1
j_call: TRBJ2-3
d_call: TRBD2
clone_size: few
cdr3_aa: CASRTGTSGLADTQYF
cdr3_nt: TGCGCCAGCAGAACAGGGACTAGCGGCTTGGCAGATACGCAGTATTTT

v_call: TRBV28
j_call: TRBJ2-1
d_call: NA
clone_size: NA
cdr3_aa: CASSLSKGMSYNEQFF
cdr3_nt: TGTGCCAGCAGTCTTAGTAAGGGTATGTCCTACAATGAGCAGTTCTTC

v_call: TRBV7-2
j_call: TRBJ2-5
d_call: TRBD2
clone_size: NA
cdr3_aa: CASSLTAGEGETQYF
cdr3_nt: TGTGCCAGCTCCCTCACAGCGGGAGAGGGAGAGACCCAGTACTTC

v_call: TRBV5-6
j_call: TRBJ1-6
d_call: NA
clone_size: few
cdr3_aa: CASSLSGTVNSPLHF
cdr3_nt: TGTGCCAGCAGCCTCTCCGGGACGGTTAATTCACCCCTCCACTTT

v_call: TRBV6-4
j_call: TRBJ1-3
d_call: NA
clone_size: NA
cdr3_aa: CASSDSRGTGNTIYF
cdr3_nt: TGTGCCAGCAGTGACTCGAGAGGGACCGGAAACACCATATATTTT

v_call: TRBV4-1
j_call: TRBJ1-3
d_call: NA
clone_size: NA
cdr3_aa: CASSQDRSGRADSGNTIYF
cdr3_nt: TGCGCCAGCAGCCAAGATCGGTCCGGCAGGGCGGACTCTGGAAACACCATATATTTT

v_call: TRBV12-5
j_call: TRBJ1-1
d_call: NA
clone_size: once
cdr3_aa: CASGFPGAMASNTEAFF
cdr3_nt: TGTGCTAGTGGTTTCCCCGGGGCTATGGCTTCGAACACTGAAGCTTTCTTT

v_call: TRBV7-2
j_call: TRBJ1-4
d_call: TRBD1
clone_size: NA
cdr3_aa: CASSPTGTNEKLFF
cdr3_nt: TGTGCCAGCAGCCCGACAGGGACTAATGAAAAACTGTTTTTT

v_call: TRBV6-5
j_call: TRBJ1-1
d_call: NA
clone_size: few
cdr3_aa: CASGAGVMNTEAFF
cdr3_nt: TGTGCCAGCGGGGCCGGGGTAATGAACACTGAAGCTTTCTTT

v_call: TRBV19
j_call: TRBJ2-3
d_call: NA
clone_size: NA
cdr3_aa: CASSERRTDTQYF
cdr3_nt: TGTGCCAGCTCTGAGCGGAGAACAGATACGCAGTATTTT

v_call: TRBV12-3/TRBV12-4
j_call: TRBJ2-2
d_call: NA
clone_size: NA
cdr3_aa: CVTGNTGELFF
cdr3_nt: TGTGTAACAGGGAACACCGGGGAGCTGTTTTTT

v_call: TRBV2
j_call: TRBJ2-4
d_call: NA
clone_size: once
cdr3_aa: CASTLGTENIQYF
cdr3_nt: TGTGCCAGTACCCTGGGGACCGAGAACATTCAGTACTTC

v_call: TRBV2
j_call: TRBJ2-7
d_call: NA
clone_size: few
cdr3_aa: CASNPKGGEQYF
cdr3_nt: TGTGCCAGCAACCCAAAAGGCGGCGAGCAGTACTTC

v_call: TRBV5-3
j_call: TRBJ2-2
d_call: TRBD2
clone_size: NA
cdr3_aa: CARSPQLAGVIAGELFF
cdr3_nt: TGTGCCAGAAGCCCACAACTAGCGGGAGTGATAGCCGGGGAGCTGTTTTTT

v_call: TRBV5-6
j_call: TRBJ2-5
d_call: TRBD2
clone_size: NA
cdr3_aa: CASSLVGGTETQYF
cdr3_nt: TGTGCCAGCAGCTTGGTGGGAGGGACAGAGACCCAGTACTTC

v_call: TRBV6-2/TRBV6-3
j_call: TRBJ2-1
d_call: NA
clone_size: NA
cdr3_aa: CASSGPSPASYNEQFF
cdr3_nt: TGTGCCAGCAGTGGGCCGTCACCTGCCTCTTACAATGAGCAGTTCTTC

v_call: TRBV30
j_call: TRBJ1-6
d_call: TRBD1
clone_size: NA
cdr3_aa: CAWSKQGANSPLHF
cdr3_nt: TGTGCCTGGAGTAAACAGGGGGCCAATTCACCCCTCCACTTT

v_call: TRBV29-1
j_call: TRBJ2-7
d_call: NA
clone_size: NA
cdr3_aa: CSVLDAAPEQYF
cdr3_nt: TGCAGCGTTTTGGACGCGGCCCCCGAGCAGTACTTC

v_call: TRBV7-2
j_call: TRBJ2-6
d_call: TRBD2
clone_size: few
cdr3_aa: CASSRRTSGGLFGANVLTF
cdr3_nt: TGTGCCAGCAGCCGGAGGACTAGCGGGGGACTGTTTGGGGCCAACGTCCTGACTTTC

v_call: TRBV5-4
j_call: TRBJ2-5
d_call: TRBD1
clone_size: NA
cdr3_aa: CASSGATGGSSATQYF
cdr3_nt: TGTGCCAGCAGCGGGGCGACAGGGGGCTCGTCTGCGACCCAGTACTTC

v_call: TRBV28
j_call: TRBJ1-2
d_call: NA
clone_size: NA
cdr3_aa: CASSLSATRGYTF
cdr3_nt: TGTGCCAGCAGTTTATCTGCCACGCGTGGCTACACCTTC

v_call: TRBV5-5
j_call: TRBJ1-1
d_call: NA
clone_size: NA
cdr3_aa: CASSPTSMNTEAFF
cdr3_nt: TGTGCCAGCAGCCCAACCTCTATGAACACTGAAGCTTTCTTT

v_call: TRBV19
j_call: TRBJ2-3
d_call: NA
clone_size: NA
cdr3_aa: CASSALGGGPDTQYF
cdr3_nt: TGTGCCAGTAGTGCTCTGGGGGGAGGACCAGATACGCAGTATTTT

v_call: TRBV12-3/TRBV12-4
j_call: TRBJ2-2
d_call: NA
clone_size: NA
cdr3_aa: CASTRVNTGELFF
cdr3_nt: TGTGCCAGCACGCGGGTGAACACCGGGGAGCTGTTTTTT

v_call: TRBV6-5
j_call: TRBJ1-6
d_call: NA
clone_size: NA
cdr3_aa: CVIRGSRQNSPLHF
cdr3_nt: TGTGTCATCCGGGGGTCCCGACAAAATTCACCCCTCCACTTT

v_call: TRBV5-6
j_call: TRBJ1-1
d_call: NA
clone_size: NA
cdr3_aa: CASSLSTEAFF
cdr3_nt: TGTGCCAGCAGCTTAAGCACTGAAGCTTTCTTT

v_call: TRBV2
j_call: TRBJ1-2
d_call: NA
clone_size: NA
cdr3_aa: CASSDGGLRRGRGYGYTF
cdr3_nt: TGTGCCAGCAGTGATGGGGGTCTGCGGAGGGGTCGAGGGTATGGCTACACCTTC

v_call: TRBV28
j_call: TRBJ1-3
d_call: TRBD1
clone_size: few
cdr3_aa: CASSSLTGRGNTIYF
cdr3_nt: TGTGCCAGCAGTTCCTTGACAGGGCGGGGAAACACCATATATTTT

v_call: TRBV24-1
j_call: TRBJ2-3
d_call: NA
clone_size: NA
cdr3_aa: CATSDPRGADTQYF
cdr3_nt: TGTGCCACCAGTGACCCCAGGGGCGCAGATACGCAGTATTTT